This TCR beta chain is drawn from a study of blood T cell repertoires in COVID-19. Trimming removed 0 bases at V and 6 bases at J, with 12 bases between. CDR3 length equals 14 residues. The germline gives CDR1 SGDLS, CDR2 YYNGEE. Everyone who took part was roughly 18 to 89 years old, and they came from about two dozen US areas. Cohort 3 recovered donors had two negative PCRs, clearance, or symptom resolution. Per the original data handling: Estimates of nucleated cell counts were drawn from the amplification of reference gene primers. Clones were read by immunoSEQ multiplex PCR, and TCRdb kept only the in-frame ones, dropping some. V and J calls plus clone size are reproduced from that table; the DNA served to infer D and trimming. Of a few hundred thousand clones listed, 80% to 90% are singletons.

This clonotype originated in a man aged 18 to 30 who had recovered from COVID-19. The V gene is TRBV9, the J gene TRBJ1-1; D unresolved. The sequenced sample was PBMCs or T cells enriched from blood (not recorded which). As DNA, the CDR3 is TGTGCCAGCAGCGTAGCTACCCGGGGATCTGAAGCTTTCTTT. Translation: CASSVATRGSEAFF.